This TCR beta chain was profiled in a study of T cell responses to AZD1222 COVID-19 vaccine. Study-level results: Mapped onto spike, vaccine-associated CD4 TCRs spanned it and were dominant at 160-218 and 743-854. Just a handful of AZD1222 recipients were seropositive at baseline. Mostly white British, mostly female donors; authors suggested clonal diversity may be underestimated. In all cases, repertoires were sampled only after the peak T cell response.

CDR3 length: 12 residues. Germline loops: CDR1 SQVTM, CDR2 ANQGSEA. V was cut by 3 bases and J by 1 base, with 6 bases left in between. As regards this clone: What it binds is unknown.

Sequenced by immunoSEQ multiplex PCR; TCRdb stores in-frame clones only, minus some. The data hold about 93,000 clones, with 85% to 90% observed a single time. The TCR was taken from an adult who received the AZD1222 COVID-19 vaccine. Sequencing used peripheral blood, obtained 28 days after the second AZD1222 dose. The V gene is TRBV29-1, the J gene TRBJ1-1; no firm D call. The chain's CDR3 is CSVDMGNTEAFF. CDR3 coding DNA: TGCAGCGTTGACATGGGGAACACTGAAGCTTTCTTT.